This T cell receptor beta chain was identified in a study of T cells after yellow fever vaccination (dated by TCRdb to the late 2010s). Turning to the overall study: Libraries from fractions with low cell numbers were prepared with the SMART-Seq v4 Ultra Low Input RNA kit. To track T-cell clones before and after primary and booster YFV17D yellow fever vaccination, bulk TCR alpha and beta repertoires were sequenced longitudinally. The cohort comprised two healthy male donors, one aged 18 to 29 and one aged 30 to 40 years. Blood samples were taken at several timepoints before and after primary and secondary immunization, and bulk PBMC replicates and cell subsets were isolated. General findings and caveats noted by the study authors: After the booster, most clones that had expanded after primary vaccination were detected again (roughly 95% of CD4 and around 88% of CD8), suggesting broad maintenance of memory. Because abundant contaminating clonotypes from the bulk population could be contained in FACS-sorted repertoires, computational filtering was required. A small fraction of clonotypes showed up in both the CD4 and CD8 compartments, probably as a result of convergent recombination. Only a couple of donors were included in the study, so the extent to which the findings can be generalized is limited. Compared with the primary T-cell response, the secondary T-cell response was faster but weaker, reaching its peak on day 5 rather than on day 15.

Synthesis of TCR cDNA relied on 5'RACE template switching, a step that introduced a universal primer site along with unique molecular identifiers. Priming of cDNA synthesis was performed from both the TCR alpha and TCR beta constant segments. Library amplification involved two PCR steps, and the second step added sample barcodes and sequencing adapters. Sequencing of the libraries was done on either Illumina HiSeq 2500 (2x100 bp) or NovaSeq (2x150 bp). As for the original processing: Demultiplexing of reads and collapsing into UMI consensus sequences were performed with MIGEC, and V(D)J alignment was carried out with MiXCR. Vaccine-responding clonotypes were identified with edgeR using replicate PBMC samples, with FDR below 0.01 and a log2 fold change above 5 up to day 15 being required. CD4 or CD8 identity was assigned to each bulk clonotype according to whether the clonotype was present at higher abundance in the sequenced CD4 repertoire or the sequenced CD8 repertoire. TCRdb trimmed the raw reads at Q25, called clones with MiXCR and kept productive beta chains. Each CDR3 protein gets just one entry, which takes the most common genes and DNA from the rows behind it. The V and J calls were determined by TCRdb, not by the authors. The table for this sample lists a few hundred thousand distinct CDR3 sequences; less than 20% of them were counted only once. The ten largest clones take up 15% to 20% of the sample.

This clonotype showed up just a few times. No cognate antigen has been identified for it. No base quality information exists; no much larger clone differs at one position. The sample's treatment or condition, from its label and the paper: live attenuated yellow fever vaccine strain. Two biological replicates of bulk PBMCs were collected at each blood-draw timepoint. A standard Ficoll-Paque protocol was used to isolate PBMCs from peripheral blood. RNA was extracted with TriZol from bulk PBMCs, CD4 and CD8 fractions, and dextramer-positive and dextramer-negative fractions. CDR1 and CDR2, looked up from the germline V gene, are MRHNA and SNTAGT. V and J are trimmed by 4 bases and 5 bases, and the gene matches miss 8 bases of the junction. The CDR3 covers 15 residues, taking in both the cysteine and the phenylalanine. Just the 45-base CDR3 DNA is kept, in frame starting at base 1.

The origin of this receptor is a young man who received the YFV17D yellow fever vaccine. Sequenced material: PBMCs, taken 5 to 6 days after the first yellow fever vaccination. This sequence uses TRBV6-4 and TRBJ2-3; TRBD2 lines up with 8 middle nucleotides. CDR3 loop: CASSVGGTRGDTQYF. In nucleotide form, the sequence is TGTGCCAGCAGTGTAGGTGGGACTAGAGGAGATACGCAGTATTTT.